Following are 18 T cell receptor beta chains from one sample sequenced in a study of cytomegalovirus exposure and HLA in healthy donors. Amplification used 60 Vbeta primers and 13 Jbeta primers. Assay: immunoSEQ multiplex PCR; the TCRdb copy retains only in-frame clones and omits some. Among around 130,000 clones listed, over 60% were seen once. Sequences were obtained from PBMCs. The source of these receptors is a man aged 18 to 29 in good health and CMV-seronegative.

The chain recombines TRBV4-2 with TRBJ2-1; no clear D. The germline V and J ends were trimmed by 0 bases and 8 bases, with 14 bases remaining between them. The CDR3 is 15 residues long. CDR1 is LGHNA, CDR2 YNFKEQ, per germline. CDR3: CASSQEATNFDEQFF. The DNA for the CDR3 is TGTGCCAGCAGCCAAGAAGCTACTAACTTCGATGAGCAGTTCTTC.

In DNA form, the CDR3 reads TGCGCCAGCAGCTTGGGGTTAGTAGATACGCAGTATTTT. This translates into CASSLGLVDTQYF. The chain links TRBV5-1 to TRBJ2-3; the D is unclear. Trimming removed 0 bases at V and 5 bases at J, with 7 bases between. This CDR3 has 13 residues. Germline CDR1 and CDR2: SGHRS and YFSETQ. Looking up the rest from reference TRBV5-1 and TRBJ2-3 gives the full variable domain: KAGVTQTPRYLIKTRGQQVTLSCSPISGHRSVSWYQQTPGQGLQFLFEYFSETQRNKGNFPGRFSGRQFSNSRSEMNVSTLELGDSALYLCASSLGLVDTQYFGPGTRLTVL.

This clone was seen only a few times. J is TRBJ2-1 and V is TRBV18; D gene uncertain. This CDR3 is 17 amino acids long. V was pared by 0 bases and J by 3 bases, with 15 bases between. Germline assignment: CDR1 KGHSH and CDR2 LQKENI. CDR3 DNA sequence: TGTGCCAGCTCACCACCGAGAGGCTCATATAGCTACAATGAGCAGTTCTTC. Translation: CASSPPRGSYSYNEQFF.

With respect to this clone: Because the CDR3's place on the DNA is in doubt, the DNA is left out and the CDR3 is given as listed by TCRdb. CDR3: CASSTSDRESVGYTF. This chain links TRBV6-5 with TRBJ1-2; TRBD1 reflects the table's D call only, with no check against the DNA. Germline loops: CDR1 MNHEY, CDR2 SVGAGI. The CDR3 has 15 amino acids, counting both end residues.

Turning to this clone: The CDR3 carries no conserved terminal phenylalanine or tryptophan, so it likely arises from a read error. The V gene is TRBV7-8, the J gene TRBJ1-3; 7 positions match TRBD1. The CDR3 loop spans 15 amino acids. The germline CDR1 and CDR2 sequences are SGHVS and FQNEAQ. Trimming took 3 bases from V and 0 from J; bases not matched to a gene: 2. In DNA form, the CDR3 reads TGTGCCAGCAGCTTTGGGACAGTCTCTGGAAACACCATATATCTT. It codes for CASSFGTVSGNTIYL.

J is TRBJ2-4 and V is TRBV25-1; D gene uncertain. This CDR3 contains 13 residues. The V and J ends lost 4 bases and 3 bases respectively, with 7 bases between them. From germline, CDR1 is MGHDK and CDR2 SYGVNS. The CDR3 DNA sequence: TGTGCCAGCAGTGGAGCTGGCAAAAACATTCAGTACTTC. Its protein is CASSGAGKNIQYF.

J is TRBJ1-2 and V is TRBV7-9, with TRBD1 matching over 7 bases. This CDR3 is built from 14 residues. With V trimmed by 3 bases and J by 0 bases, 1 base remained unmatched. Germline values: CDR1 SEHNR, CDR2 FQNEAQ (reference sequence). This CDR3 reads CASSLGTANYGYTF. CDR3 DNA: TGTGCCAGCAGCTTGGGGACAGCTAACTATGGCTACACCTTC.

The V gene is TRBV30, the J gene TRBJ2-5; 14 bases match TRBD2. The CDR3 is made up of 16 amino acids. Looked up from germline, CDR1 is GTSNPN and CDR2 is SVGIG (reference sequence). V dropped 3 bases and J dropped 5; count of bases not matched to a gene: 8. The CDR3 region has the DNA TGTGCCTGGAGGCAGGGACTAGCGGGAGCGGGGGAGACCCAGTACTTC. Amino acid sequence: CAWRQGLAGAGETQYF.

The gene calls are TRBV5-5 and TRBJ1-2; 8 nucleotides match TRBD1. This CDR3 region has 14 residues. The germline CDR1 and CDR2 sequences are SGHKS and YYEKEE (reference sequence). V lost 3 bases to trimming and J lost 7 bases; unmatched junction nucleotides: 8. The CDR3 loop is CASSSTPGGCGYTF. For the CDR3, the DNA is TGTGCCAGCAGCTCCACTCCAGGGGGCTGTGGCTACACCTTC.

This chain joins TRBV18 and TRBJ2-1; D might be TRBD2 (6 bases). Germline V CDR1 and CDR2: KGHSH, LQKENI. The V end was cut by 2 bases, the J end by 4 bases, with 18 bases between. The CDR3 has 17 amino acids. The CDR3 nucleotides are TGTGCCAGCTCACCAGCGGGACTGGCTTCTTCATACAATGAGCAGTTCTTC. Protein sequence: CASSPAGLASSYNEQFF.

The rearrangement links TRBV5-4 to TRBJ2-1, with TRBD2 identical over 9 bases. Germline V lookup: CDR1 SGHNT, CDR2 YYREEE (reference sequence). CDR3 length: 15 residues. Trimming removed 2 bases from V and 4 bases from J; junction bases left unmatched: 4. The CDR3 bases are TGTGCCAGCAGCTTCGGTCTAGCGGGATACAATGAGCAGTTCTTC. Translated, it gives CASSFGLAGYNEQFF. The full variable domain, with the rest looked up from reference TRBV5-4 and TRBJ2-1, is ETGVTQSPTHLIKTRGQQVTLRCSSQSGHNTVSWYQQALGQGPQFIFQYYREEENGRGNFPPRFSGLQFPNYSSELNVNALELDDSALYLCASSFGLAGYNEQFFGPGTRLTVL.

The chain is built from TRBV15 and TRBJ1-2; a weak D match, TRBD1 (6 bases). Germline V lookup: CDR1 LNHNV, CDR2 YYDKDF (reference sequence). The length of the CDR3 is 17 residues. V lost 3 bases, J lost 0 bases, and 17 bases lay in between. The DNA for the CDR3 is TGTGCCACCAGCAGCCGTTACCGGGACATCCCTAACTATGGCTACACCTTC. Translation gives CATSSRYRDIPNYGYTF. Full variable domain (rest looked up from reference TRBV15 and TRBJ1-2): DAMVIQNPRYQVTQFGKPVTLSCSQTLNHNVMYWYQQKSSQAPKLLFHYYDKDFNNEADTPDNFQSRRPNTSFCFLDIRSPGLGDTAMYLCATSSRYRDIPNYGYTFGSGTRLTVV.

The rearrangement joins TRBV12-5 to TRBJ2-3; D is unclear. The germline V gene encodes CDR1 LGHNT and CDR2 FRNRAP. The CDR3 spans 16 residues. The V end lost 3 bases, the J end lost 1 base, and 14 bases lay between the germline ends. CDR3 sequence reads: CASGLARISGTDTQYF. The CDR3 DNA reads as TGTGCTAGTGGTTTAGCCAGGATCTCTGGCACAGATACGCAGTATTTT.

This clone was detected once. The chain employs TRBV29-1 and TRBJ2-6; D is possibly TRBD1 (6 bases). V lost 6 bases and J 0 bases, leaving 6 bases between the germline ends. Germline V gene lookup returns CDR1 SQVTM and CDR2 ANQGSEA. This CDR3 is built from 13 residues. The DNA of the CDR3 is TGCAGCGTGGACAGCTCTGGGGCCAACGTCCTGACTTTC. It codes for CSVDSSGANVLTF.

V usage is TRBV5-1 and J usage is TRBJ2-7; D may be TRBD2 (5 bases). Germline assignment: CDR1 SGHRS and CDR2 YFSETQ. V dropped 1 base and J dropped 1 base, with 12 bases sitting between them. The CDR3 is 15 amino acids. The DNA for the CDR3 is TGCGCCAGCAGCTTGAGCCACTCGGGATCCTACGAGCAGTACTTC. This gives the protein CASSLSHSGSYEQYF.

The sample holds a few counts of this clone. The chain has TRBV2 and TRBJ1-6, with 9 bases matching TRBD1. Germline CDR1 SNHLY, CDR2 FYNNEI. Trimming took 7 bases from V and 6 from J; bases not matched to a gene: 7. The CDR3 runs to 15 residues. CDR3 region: CASNPDRGRNSPLHF. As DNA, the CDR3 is TGTGCCAGCAACCCGGACAGGGGACGTAATTCACCCCTCCACTTT. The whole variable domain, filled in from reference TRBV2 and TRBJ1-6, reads EPEVTQTPSHQVTQMGQEVILRCVPISNHLYFYWYRQILGQKVEFLVSFYNNEISEKSEIFDDQFSVERPDGSNFTLKIRSTKLEDSAMYFCASNPDRGRNSPLHFGNGTRLTVT.

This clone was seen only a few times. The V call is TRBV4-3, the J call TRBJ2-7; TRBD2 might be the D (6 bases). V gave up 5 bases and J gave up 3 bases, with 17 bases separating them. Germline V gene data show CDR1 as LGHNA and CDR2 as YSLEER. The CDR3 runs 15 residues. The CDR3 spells CASSSYNGRSYEQYF. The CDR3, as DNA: TGCGCCAGCAGCTCCTATAACGGGAGAAGCTACGAGCAGTACTTC.

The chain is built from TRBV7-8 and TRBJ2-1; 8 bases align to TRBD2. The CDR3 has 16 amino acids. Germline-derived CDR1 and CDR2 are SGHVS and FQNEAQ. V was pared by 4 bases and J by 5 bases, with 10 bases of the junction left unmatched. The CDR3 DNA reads TGTGCCAGCAGCTCAACTAGCGGCAGGAACAACAATGAGCAGTTCTTC. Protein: CASSSTSGRNNNEQFF.